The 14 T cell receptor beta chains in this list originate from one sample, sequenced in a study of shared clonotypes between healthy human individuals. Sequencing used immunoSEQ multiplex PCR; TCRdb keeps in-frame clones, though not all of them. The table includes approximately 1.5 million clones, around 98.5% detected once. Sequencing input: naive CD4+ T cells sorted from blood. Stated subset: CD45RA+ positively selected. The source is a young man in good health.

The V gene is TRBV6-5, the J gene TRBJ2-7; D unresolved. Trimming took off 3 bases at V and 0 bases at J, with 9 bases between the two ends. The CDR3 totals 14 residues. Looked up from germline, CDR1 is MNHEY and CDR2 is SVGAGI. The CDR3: CASSYGRISYEQYF. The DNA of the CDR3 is TGTGCCAGCAGTTATGGTCGGATCTCCTACGAGCAGTACTTC.

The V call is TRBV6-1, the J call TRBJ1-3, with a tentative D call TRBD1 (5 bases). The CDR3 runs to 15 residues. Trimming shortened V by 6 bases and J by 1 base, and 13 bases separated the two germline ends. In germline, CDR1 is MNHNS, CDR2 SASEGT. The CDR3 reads CASSQIWGSGNTIYF. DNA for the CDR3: TGTGCCAGCAGCCAAATCTGGGGGTCTGGAAACACCATATATTTT.

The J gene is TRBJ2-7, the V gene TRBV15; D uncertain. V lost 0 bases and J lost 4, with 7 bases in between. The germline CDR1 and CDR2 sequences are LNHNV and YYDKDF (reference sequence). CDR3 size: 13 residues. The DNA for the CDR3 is TGTGCCACCAGCAGAGATGTCTTTTACGAGCAGTACTTC. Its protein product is CATSRDVFYEQYF.

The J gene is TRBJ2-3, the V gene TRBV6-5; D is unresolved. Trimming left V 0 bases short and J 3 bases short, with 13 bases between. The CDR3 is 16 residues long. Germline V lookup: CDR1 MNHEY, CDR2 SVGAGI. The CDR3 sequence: CASSYSKFDWTDTQYF. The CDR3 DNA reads TGTGCCAGCAGTTACTCGAAATTTGATTGGACAGATACGCAGTATTTT.

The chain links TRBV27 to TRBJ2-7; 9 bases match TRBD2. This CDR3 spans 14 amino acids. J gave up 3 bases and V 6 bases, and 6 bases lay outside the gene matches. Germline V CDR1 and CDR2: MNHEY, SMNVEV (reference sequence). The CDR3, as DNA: TGTGCCAGCAGCCGAGCGGGAGGAGTCTACGAGCAGTACTTC. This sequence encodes CASSRAGGVYEQYF.

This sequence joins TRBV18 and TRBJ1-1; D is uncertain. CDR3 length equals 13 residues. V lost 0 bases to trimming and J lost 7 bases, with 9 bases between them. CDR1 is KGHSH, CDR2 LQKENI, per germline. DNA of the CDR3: TGTGCCAGCTCACCACCGAGGGTAGGTGAAGCTTTCTTT. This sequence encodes CASSPPRVGEAFF. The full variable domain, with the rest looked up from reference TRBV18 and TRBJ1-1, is NAGVMQNPRHLVRRRGQEARLRCSPMKGHSHVYWYRQLPEEGLKFMVYLQKENIIDESGMPKERFSAEFPKEGPSILRIQQVVRGDSAAYFCASSPPRVGEAFFGQGTRLTVV.

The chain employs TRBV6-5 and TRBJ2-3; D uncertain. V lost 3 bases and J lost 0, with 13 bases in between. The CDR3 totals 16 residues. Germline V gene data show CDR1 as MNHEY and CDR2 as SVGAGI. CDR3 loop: CASSYSHLTSTDTQYF. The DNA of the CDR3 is TGTGCCAGCAGTTATTCTCACCTAACTAGCACAGATACGCAGTATTTT.

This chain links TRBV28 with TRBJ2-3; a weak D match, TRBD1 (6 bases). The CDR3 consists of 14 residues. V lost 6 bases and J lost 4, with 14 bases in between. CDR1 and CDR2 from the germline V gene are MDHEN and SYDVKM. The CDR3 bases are TGTGCCAGCAGCACCTTTTGGGGGCCAGATACGCAGTATTTT. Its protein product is CASSTFWGPDTQYF.

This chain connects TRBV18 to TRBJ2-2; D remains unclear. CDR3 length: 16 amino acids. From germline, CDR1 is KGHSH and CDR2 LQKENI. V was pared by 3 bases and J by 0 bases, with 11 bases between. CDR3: CASSPLPGSNTGELFF. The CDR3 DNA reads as TGTGCCAGCTCACCGCTACCCGGGTCGAACACCGGGGAGCTGTTTTTT. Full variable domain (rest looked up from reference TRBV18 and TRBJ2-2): NAGVMQNPRHLVRRRGQEARLRCSPMKGHSHVYWYRQLPEEGLKFMVYLQKENIIDESGMPKERFSAEFPKEGPSILRIQQVVRGDSAAYFCASSPLPGSNTGELFFGEGSRLTVL.

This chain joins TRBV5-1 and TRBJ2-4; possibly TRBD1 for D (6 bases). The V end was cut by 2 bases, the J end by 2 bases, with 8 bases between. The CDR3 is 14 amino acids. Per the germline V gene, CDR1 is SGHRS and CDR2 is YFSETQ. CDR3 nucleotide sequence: TGCGCCAGCAGCTTACAGGGATCCAAAAACATTCAGTACTTC. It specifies CASSLQGSKNIQYF.

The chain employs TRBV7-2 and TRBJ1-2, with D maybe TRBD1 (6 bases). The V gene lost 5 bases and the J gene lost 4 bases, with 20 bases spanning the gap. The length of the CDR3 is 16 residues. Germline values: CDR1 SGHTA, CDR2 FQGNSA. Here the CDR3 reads CASSQRMGALGYGYTF. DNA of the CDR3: TGTGCCAGCAGCCAACGTATGGGGGCATTGGGCTATGGCTACACCTTC.

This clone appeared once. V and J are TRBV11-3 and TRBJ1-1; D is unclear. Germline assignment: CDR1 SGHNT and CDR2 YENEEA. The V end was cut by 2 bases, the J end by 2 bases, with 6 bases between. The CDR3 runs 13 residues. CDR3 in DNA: TGTGCCAGCAGCTTACGCCACAACACTGAAGCTTTCTTT. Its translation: CASSLRHNTEAFF. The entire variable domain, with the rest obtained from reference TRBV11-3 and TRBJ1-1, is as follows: EAGVVQSPRYKIIEKKQPVAFWCNPISGHNTLYWYLQNLGQGPELLIRYENEEAVDDSQLPKDRFSAERLKGVDSTLKIQPAELGDSAVYLCASSLRHNTEAFFGQGTRLTVV.

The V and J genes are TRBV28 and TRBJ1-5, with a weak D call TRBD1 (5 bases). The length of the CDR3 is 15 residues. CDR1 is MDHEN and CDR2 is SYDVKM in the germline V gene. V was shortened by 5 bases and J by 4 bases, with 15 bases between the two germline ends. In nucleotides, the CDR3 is TGTGCCAGCAGTCCCCCCGGGGGGGAAAATCAGCCCCAGCATTTT. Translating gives CASSPPGGENQPQHF.

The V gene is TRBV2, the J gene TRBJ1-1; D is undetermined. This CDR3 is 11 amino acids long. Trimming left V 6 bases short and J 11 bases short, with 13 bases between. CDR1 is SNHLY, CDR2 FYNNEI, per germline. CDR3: CASRVAGWAFF. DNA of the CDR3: TGTGCCAGCAGGGTGGCGGGATGGGCTTTCTTT.